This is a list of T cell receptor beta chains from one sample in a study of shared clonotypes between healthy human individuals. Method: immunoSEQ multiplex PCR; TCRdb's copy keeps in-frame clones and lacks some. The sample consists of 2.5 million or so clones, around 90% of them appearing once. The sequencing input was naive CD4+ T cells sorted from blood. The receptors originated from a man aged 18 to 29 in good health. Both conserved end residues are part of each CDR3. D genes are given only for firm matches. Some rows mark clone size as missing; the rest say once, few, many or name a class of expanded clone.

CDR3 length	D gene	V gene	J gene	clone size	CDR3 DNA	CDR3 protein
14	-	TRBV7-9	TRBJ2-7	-	TGTGCCAGCAGCTTACTGCGGAGACCCTACGAGCAGTACTTC	CASSLLRRPYEQYF
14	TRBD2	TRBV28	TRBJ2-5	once	TGTGCCAGCAGTTCAACCGGGACTAAAGAGACCCAGTACTTC	CASSSTGTKETQYF
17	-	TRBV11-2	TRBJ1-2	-	TGTGCCAGCAGCTTAGATTTGCGGCGTGGCCCTAACTATGGCTACACCTTC	CASSLDLRRGPNYGYTF
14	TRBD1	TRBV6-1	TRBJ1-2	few	TGTGCCAGCAGTGTGGACAGGGTGAACTATGGCTACACCTTC	CASSVDRVNYGYTF
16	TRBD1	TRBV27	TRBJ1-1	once	TGTGCCAGCAGTTTCAGGGGGACAGGGACAAACACTGAAGCTTTCTTT	CASSFRGTGTNTEAFF
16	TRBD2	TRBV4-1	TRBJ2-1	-	TGCGCCAGCAGCCAGTTGGGACTAGCGGGATACAATGAGCAGTTCTTC	CASSQLGLAGYNEQFF
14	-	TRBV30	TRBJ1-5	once	TGTGCCTGTAGCCCCCAGGGGCGAAATCAGCCCCAGCATTTT	CACSPQGRNQPQHF
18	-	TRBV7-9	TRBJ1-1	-	TGTGCCAGCAGCTTACTATATCGGACAGATTTAACTATCCCTGAAGCTTTCTTT	CASSLLYRTDLTIPEAFF
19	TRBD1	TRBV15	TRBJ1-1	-	TGTGCCACCAGCAGAGGAGCCTTACAGGGGCGTGCCTCTAACACTGAAGCTTTCTTT	CATSRGALQGRASNTEAFF
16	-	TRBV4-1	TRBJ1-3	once	TGCGCCAGCAGCCAACTCGTCGGAGTCTCTGGAAACACCATATATTTT	CASSQLVGVSGNTIYF
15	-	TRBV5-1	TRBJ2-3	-	TGCGCCAGCAGCCCCGCCGGTCAGTTCGCAGATACGCAGTATTTT	CASSPAGQFADTQYF
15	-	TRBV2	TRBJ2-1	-	TGTGCCAGCGACCCAAGCGGGTTATCCTACAATGAGCAGTTCTTC	CASDPSGLSYNEQFF
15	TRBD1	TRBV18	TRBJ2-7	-	TGTGCCAGCTCCTCAGAGGCAGGGGGCACGGGCGAGCAGTACTTC	CASSSEAGGTGEQYF
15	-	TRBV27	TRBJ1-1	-	TGTGCCAGCAGTTTAGTGGGGGGGCAGTACACTGAAGCTTTCTTT	CASSLVGGQYTEAFF
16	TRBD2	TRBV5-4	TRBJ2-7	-	TGTGCCAGCAGCTTGTACGGCGGGGGGGGATCCTACGAGCAGTACTTC	CASSLYGGGGSYEQYF
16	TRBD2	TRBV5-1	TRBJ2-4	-	TGCGCCAGCAGCTTGGAAGCGGGGCTAGCCAAAAACATTCAGTACTTC	CASSLEAGLAKNIQYF